This TCR beta chain was documented in a study of T cell repertoires in cytomegalovirus infection. TCRdb called the reads again in MiXCR, with one record for every CDR3 protein. The repertoire includes 250,000 or so distinct CDR3 sequences, approximately 17% of them detected once, and less than 60% sits in the top ten. Germline values: CDR1 SGHDT, CDR2 YYEEEE. This CDR3 comprises 15 residues. The germline V and J ends were trimmed by 2 bases and 0 bases, with 9 bases remaining between them. This clonotype turned up a few times. The sequencing sample was made of CD8+ T cells from PBMCs. The rearrangement joins TRBV5-6 to TRBJ1-5; maybe TRBD1 (6 bases). The origin of this receptor is a human donor in good health (CMV status not recorded). Some clones in this sample may be carry-over from other donors' samples. The CDR3 DNA reads as TGTGCCAGCAGCTTCGGGGGCCATAGCAATCAGCCCCAGCATTTT. It yields the protein CASSFGGHSNQPQHF.